Presented here are 5 T cell receptor beta chains from one specimen sequenced in a study of T cells in localized non-small cell lung cancer. Assay used: immunoSEQ multiplex PCR; TCRdb lists only in-frame clones, some missing. This table holds 58,000 or so clones, around 90% found once. Specimen: peripheral blood, collected before any cancer treatment. Receptors were obtained from a woman aged 35-75 years with stage I lung adenocarcinoma.

The CDR3 DNA sequence: TGTGCCAGCACTGCGCCGGGTGGGGGGACCCAGTACTTC. Amino acid sequence: CASTAPGGGTQYF. The chain employs TRBV6-5 and TRBJ2-5; the D gene could be TRBD1 or TRBD2 (5 bases each). The CDR3 spans 13 residues. Germline values: CDR1 MNHEY, CDR2 SVGAGI. The germline V and J ends were trimmed by 7 bases and 7 bases, with 16 bases remaining between them.

The chain joins TRBV2 to TRBJ2-3; 7 nucleotides line up with TRBD2. Germline V gene data show CDR1 as SNHLY and CDR2 as FYNNEI. The CDR3 spans 15 residues. Unmatched junction bases numbered 8, after V lost 7 bases and J lost 1 base. The CDR3 DNA sequence: TGTGCCAGCAAGGCGCTAGCGGAGGGCACAGATACGCAGTATTTT. It encodes CASKALAEGTDTQYF.

This chain uses TRBV11-2 with TRBJ2-7, with 12 positions matching TRBD2. This CDR3 has 18 residues. Germline CDR1 reads SGHAT; CDR2 reads FQNNGV. V dropped 5 bases and J dropped 6; count of bases not matched to a gene: 17. The CDR3 reads CASSPLILGLAGNREQYF. The CDR3 DNA is TGTGCCAGCAGCCCTTTGATATTAGGACTAGCGGGAAATCGCGAGCAGTACTTC.

The CDR3, as DNA: TGTGCCAGTAGTAAAGGACTTTACACTGAAGCTTTCTTT. It specifies CASSKGLYTEAFF. The V gene is TRBV19, the J gene TRBJ1-1, with no clear D. The CDR3 runs to 13 residues. V was clipped by 4 bases and J by 3 bases, with 9 bases between them. Germline loops: CDR1 LNHDA, CDR2 SQIVND (reference sequence). Combining the CDR3 with reference TRBV19 and TRBJ1-1 gives the whole variable domain DGGITQSPKYLFRKEGQNVTLSCEQNLNHDAMYWYRQDPGQGLRLIYYSQIVNDFQKGDIAEGYSVSREKKESFPLTVTSAQKNPTAFYLCASSKGLYTEAFFGQGTRLTVV.

This chain connects TRBV18 to TRBJ1-1; 7 positions agree with TRBD1. Germline V gene lookup returns CDR1 KGHSH and CDR2 LQKENI. The V gene end was trimmed by 6 bases and the J gene end by 7 bases; junction bases not matched to a gene: 17. CDR3 length equals 16 residues. CDR3 nucleotides: TGTGCCAGCTCCCCTGGACAGGACGCGGCCGGCGGTGAAGCTTTCTTT. Amino acids: CASSPGQDAAGGEAFF. Full variable domain (missing parts from reference TRBV18 and TRBJ1-1): NAGVMQNPRHLVRRRGQEARLRCSPMKGHSHVYWYRQLPEEGLKFMVYLQKENIIDESGMPKERFSAEFPKEGPSILRIQQVVRGDSAAYFCASSPGQDAAGGEAFFGQGTRLTVV.